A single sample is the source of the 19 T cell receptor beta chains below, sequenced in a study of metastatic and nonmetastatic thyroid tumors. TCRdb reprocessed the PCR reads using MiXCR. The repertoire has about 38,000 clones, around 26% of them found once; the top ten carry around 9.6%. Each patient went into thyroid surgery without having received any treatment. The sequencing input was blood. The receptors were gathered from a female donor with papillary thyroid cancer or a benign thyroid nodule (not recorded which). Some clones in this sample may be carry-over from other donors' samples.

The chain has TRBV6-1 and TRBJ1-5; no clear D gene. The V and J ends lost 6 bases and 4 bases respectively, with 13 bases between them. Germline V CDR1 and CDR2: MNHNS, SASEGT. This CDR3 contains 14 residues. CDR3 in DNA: TGTGCCAGCAGCCCGAACGGTCAAAATCAGCCCCAGCATTTT. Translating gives CASSPNGQNQPQHF.

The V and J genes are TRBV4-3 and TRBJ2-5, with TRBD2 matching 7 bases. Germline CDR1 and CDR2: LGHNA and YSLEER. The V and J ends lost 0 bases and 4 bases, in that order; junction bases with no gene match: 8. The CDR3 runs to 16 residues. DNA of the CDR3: TGCGCCAGCAGCCAAGACGCGACAACGGGGGGAGAGACCCAGTACTTC. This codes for CASSQDATTGGETQYF.

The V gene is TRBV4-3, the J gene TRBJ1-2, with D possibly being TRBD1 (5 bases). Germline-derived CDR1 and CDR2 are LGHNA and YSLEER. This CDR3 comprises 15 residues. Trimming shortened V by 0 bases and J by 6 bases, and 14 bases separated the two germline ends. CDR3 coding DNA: TGCGCCAGCAGCCAAGATTACGGCCAGGGCGATGGCTACACCTTC. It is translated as CASSQDYGQGDGYTF.

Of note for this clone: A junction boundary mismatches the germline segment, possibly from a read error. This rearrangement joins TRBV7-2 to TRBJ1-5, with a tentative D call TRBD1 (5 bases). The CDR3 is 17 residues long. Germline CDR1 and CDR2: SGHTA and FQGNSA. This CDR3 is CASILAGGVPINQPQHF. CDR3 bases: TGTGCCAGCATCTTAGCGGGGGGGGTGCCTATCAATCAGCCCCAGCATTTT.

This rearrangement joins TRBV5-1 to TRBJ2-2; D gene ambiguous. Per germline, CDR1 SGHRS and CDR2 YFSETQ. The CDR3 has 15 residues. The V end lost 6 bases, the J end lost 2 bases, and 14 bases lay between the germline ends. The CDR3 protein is CASIWGTDNTGELFF. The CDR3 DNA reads TGCGCCAGCATCTGGGGTACAGATAACACCGGGGAGCTGTTTTTT.

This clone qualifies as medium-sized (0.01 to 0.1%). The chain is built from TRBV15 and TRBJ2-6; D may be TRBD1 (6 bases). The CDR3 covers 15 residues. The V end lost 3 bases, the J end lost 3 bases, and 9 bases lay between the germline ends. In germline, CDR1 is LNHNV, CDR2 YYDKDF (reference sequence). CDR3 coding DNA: TGTGCCACCAGCAGGACAGGCGGTGGGGCCAACGTCCTGACTTTC. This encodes CATSRTGGGANVLTF.

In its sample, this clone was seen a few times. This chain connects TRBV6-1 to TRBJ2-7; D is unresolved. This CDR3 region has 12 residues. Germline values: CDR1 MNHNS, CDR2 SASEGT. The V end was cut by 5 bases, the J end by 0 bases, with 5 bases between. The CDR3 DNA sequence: TGTGCCAGCAGTCCGAGCTCCTACGAGCAGTACTTC. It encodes CASSPSSYEQYF.

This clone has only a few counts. In nucleotides, the CDR3 is TGCGCCAGCAGTGAGTCATTTAGAGGACAGGGGAACTATGGCTACACCTTC. Amino acids: CASSESFRGQGNYGYTF. The rearrangement uses TRBV10-2 and TRBJ1-2, with 9 bases lining up with TRBD1. J gave up 2 bases and V 0 bases, and 7 bases lay outside the gene matches. Looked up from germline, CDR1 is WSHSY and CDR2 is SAAADI. The length of the CDR3 is 17 residues.

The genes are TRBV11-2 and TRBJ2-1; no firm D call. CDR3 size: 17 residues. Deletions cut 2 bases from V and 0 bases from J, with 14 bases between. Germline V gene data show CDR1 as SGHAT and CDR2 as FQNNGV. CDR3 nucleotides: TGTGCCAGCAGCTTACGGCCCGTGGCTCACTCCTACAATGAGCAGTTCTTC. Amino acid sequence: CASSLRPVAHSYNEQFF.

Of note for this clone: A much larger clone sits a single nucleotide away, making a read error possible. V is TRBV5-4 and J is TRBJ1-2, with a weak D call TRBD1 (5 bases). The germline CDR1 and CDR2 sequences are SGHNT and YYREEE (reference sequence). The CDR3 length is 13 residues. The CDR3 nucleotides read TGTGCCAGCAGCCCGGGACGGTCCTATGGCCACACCTTC. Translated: CASSPGRSYGHTF.

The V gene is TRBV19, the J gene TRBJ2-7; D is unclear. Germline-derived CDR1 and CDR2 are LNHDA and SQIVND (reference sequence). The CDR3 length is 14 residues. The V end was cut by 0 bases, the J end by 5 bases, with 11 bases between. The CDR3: CASSIDLGRDEQYF. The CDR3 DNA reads TGTGCCAGTAGTATAGATCTAGGGCGCGACGAGCAGTACTTC.

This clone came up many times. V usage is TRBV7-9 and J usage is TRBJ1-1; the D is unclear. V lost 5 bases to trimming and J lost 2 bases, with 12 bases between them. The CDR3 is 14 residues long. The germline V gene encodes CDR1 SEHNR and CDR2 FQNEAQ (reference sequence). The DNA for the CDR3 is TGTGCCAGCAGCCCTCAATTCGGAAACACTGAAGCTTTCTTT. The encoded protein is CASSPQFGNTEAFF.

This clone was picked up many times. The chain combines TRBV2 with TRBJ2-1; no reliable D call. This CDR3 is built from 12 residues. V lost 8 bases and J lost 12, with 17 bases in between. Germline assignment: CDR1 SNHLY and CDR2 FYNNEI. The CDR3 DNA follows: TGTGCCAGCGTGGGAACAATGATGGGGCAGTTCTTC. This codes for CASVGTMMGQFF.

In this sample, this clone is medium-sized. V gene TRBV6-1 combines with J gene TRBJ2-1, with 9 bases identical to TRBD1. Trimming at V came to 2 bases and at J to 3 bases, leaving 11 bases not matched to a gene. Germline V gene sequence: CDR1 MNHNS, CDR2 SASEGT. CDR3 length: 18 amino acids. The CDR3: CASSESSGDRENYNEQFF. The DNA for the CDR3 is TGTGCCAGCAGTGAATCTTCAGGGGACAGGGAAAACTACAATGAGCAGTTCTTC.

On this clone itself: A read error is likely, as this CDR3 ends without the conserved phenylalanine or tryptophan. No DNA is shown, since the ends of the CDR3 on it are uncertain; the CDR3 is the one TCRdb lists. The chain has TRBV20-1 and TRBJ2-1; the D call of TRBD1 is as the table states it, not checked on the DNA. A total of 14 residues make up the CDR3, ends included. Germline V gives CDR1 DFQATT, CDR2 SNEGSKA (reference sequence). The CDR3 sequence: CSAYDRGLNNEHFL.

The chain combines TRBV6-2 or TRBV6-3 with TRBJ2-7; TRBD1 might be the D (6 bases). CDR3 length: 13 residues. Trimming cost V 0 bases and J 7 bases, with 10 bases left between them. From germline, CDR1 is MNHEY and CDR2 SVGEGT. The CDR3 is CASSYSGQREQYF. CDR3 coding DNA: TGTGCCAGCAGTTACTCAGGACAGCGGGAGCAGTACTTC.

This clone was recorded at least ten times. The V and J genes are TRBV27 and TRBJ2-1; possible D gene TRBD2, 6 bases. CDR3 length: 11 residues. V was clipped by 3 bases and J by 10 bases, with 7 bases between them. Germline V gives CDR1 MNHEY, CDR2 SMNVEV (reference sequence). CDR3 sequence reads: CASSFRGEQFF. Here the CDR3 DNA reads TGTGCCAGCAGTTTCCGGGGGGAGCAGTTCTTC.

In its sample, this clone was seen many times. Here the CDR3 reads CASSLLRLGTGELFF. CDR3 nucleotides: TGTGCCAGCAGCTTATTGCGTCTTGGGACCGGGGAGCTGTTTTTT. This chain uses TRBV7-9 with TRBJ2-2; D is uncertain. With 2 bases removed from V and 5 bases from J, the gap between germline ends came to 12 bases. This CDR3 comprises 15 residues. From germline, CDR1 is SEHNR and CDR2 FQNEAQ (reference sequence).

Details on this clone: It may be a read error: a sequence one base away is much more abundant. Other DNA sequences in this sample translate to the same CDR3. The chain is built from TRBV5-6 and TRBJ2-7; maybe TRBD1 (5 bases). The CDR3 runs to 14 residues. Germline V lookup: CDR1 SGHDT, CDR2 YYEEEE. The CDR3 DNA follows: TGTGCCAGTAGCTTGGCAGGGTCGACCTACGAGCAGTACTTC. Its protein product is CASSLAGSTYEQYF. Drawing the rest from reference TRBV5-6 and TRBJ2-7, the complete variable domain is DAGVTQSPTHLIKTRGQQVTLRCSPKSGHDTVSWYQQALGQGPQFIFQYYEEEERQRGNFPDRFSGHQFPNYSSELNVNALLLGDSALYLCASSLAGSTYEQYFGPGTRLTVT.